This T cell receptor (beta chain) was obtained from a study of blood T cell repertoires in COVID-19. As for the study in general: Sources were T cells, B-cell-depleted T cells, or PBMCs; the material itself was cDNA or gDNA.

This CDR3 has 15 amino acids. The ends were cut back, 3 bases at V and 0 bases at J, with 12 bases in the middle. CDR1 is KGHSH and CDR2 is LQKENI in the germline V gene. How the authors handled the data: Amplified reference gene primers provided the basis for estimating nucleated cell counts. Clones were read by immunoSEQ multiplex PCR, and TCRdb kept only the in-frame ones, dropping some. Clonal size and the V and J genes are those of that table, whereas D and trimming came from the DNA. Seen here are over 100,000 clones, 75% to 90% observed once, and the top ten hold about 27%. This chain uses TRBV18 with TRBJ2-7, with D unresolved. The sample was peripheral blood. This TCR was sampled from a man aged 55 to 70 with acute or convalescent COVID-19. In nucleotides, the CDR3 is TGTGCCAGCTCACCTATGCGTTCTAGCTCCTACGAGCAGTACTTC. This codes for CASSPMRSSSYEQYF.